A selection of T cell receptor beta chains follows, all from one sample in a study of naive and memory T cell subsets. TCRdb independently ran MiXCR on the UMI-ligation and nested PCR reads; one entry per CDR3 protein. The table records 120,000 or so distinct CDR3 sequences, approximately 37% of them present only once. Specimen: central memory CD4+ T cells from blood. The origin of the receptors is a human donor in good health. The CDR3 runs from the conserved cysteine through the conserved F or W. D genes are given only for firm matches. Only some rows state a clone size, as once, few, many or a class for expanded clones.

D: TRBD2
V: TRBV5-1
size: few
J: TRBJ2-1
length: 14
DNA: TGCGCCAGCAGCTTAGCGGGAGGGCCCGTTGAGCAGTTCTTC
CDR3: CASSLAGGPVEQFF

D: .
V: TRBV7-3
size: .
J: TRBJ2-1
length: 17
DNA: TGTGCCAGCAGCCCGCGTCAGGGGACCCCACCATGGAGTGAGCAGTTCTTC
CDR3: CASSPRQGTPPWSEQFF

D: TRBD1
V: TRBV12-5
size: few
J: TRBJ1-5
length: 14
DNA: TGTGCTAGTGATACAGGACAGGGCAATCAGCCCCAGCATTTT
CDR3: CASDTGQGNQPQHF

D: .
V: TRBV28
size: .
J: TRBJ2-3
length: 13
DNA: TGTGCCAGCAGTTGGGGCGGCACAGATACGCAGTATTTT
CDR3: CASSWGGTDTQYF

D: TRBD2
V: TRBV7-2
size: .
J: TRBJ2-3
length: 15
DNA: TGTGCCAGCACCACCCTAGCGGGAGGGGTCGATACGCAGTATTTT
CDR3: CASTTLAGGVDTQYF

D: .
V: TRBV3-1
size: many
J: TRBJ2-5
length: 13
DNA: TGTGCCAGCAGCCAGAGAACCAGGGAGACCCAGTACTTC
CDR3: CASSQRTRETQYF

D: .
V: TRBV6-2/TRBV6-3
size: few
J: TRBJ2-7
length: 15
DNA: TGTGCCAGCAGTGACACAGGTGGGAACACCTACGAGCAGTACTTC
CDR3: CASSDTGGNTYEQYF

D: .
V: TRBV11-1
size: .
J: TRBJ1-6
length: 15
DNA: TGTGCCAGCAGCGCCGGTGGGCAGGGTAATTCACCCCTCCACTTT
CDR3: CASSAGGQGNSPLHF

D: .
V: TRBV12-3/TRBV12-4
size: few
J: TRBJ1-2
length: 14
DNA: TGTGCCAGCACCCCGGGGGGGACAACCTATGGCTACACCTTC
CDR3: CASTPGGTTYGYTF

D: .
V: TRBV7-2
size: .
J: TRBJ1-4
length: 14
DNA: TGTGCCAGCAGCTTAGATGGGGCAGGGGAAAAACTGTTTTTT
CDR3: CASSLDGAGEKLFF

D: .
V: TRBV7-2
size: few
J: TRBJ1-5
length: 13
DNA: TGTGCCAGCAGCCCGAAATTCAATCAGCCCCAGCATTTT
CDR3: CASSPKFNQPQHF

D: .
V: TRBV6-1
size: many
J: TRBJ2-6
length: 13
DNA: TGTGCCAGCAAGGGGTCTGGGGCCAACGTCCTGACTTTC
CDR3: CASKGSGANVLTF

D: TRBD2
V: TRBV27
size: .
J: TRBJ2-1
length: 16
DNA: TGTGCCAGCAGTTTAACCGGGACTAGCGGGAGGGATGAGCAGTTCTTC
CDR3: CASSLTGTSGRDEQFF

D: TRBD1
V: TRBV7-3
size: .
J: TRBJ2-1
length: 14
DNA: TGTGCCAGCAGTACGGGACAGGGAACAAATGAGCAGTTCTTC
CDR3: CASSTGQGTNEQFF

D: .
V: TRBV6-5
size: .
J: TRBJ2-3
length: 14
DNA: TGTGCCAGCAGTTTACGGGGACGCACAGATACGCAGTATTTT
CDR3: CASSLRGRTDTQYF

D: .
V: TRBV20-1
size: .
J: TRBJ1-3
length: 11
DNA: TGCAGTGCTAGAACTGGAAACACCATATATTTT
CDR3: CSARTGNTIYF